One and the same sample provided the 10 T cell receptor beta chains below, sequenced in a study of CD8 T cells in Susac syndrome. Random hexamers primed reverse transcription of 0.5 to 1 ug RNA. TCRdb re-called the immunoSEQ multiplex PCR reads with MiXCR, one entry per CDR3 protein. The sample shows some 150,000 distinct CDR3 sequences, roughly 94% of them seen only once. Input material: CD8+ T cells from PBMCs. Receptors originate from a human donor with multiple sclerosis.

The V call is TRBV18, the J call TRBJ1-2; tentatively, D is TRBD1 (6 bases). The CDR3 runs to 14 residues. The germline CDR1 and CDR2 sequences are KGHSH and LQKENI. V was cut by 4 bases and J by 4 bases, with 13 bases left in between. Here the CDR3 reads CASSRQEGGYGYTF. DNA for the CDR3: TGTGCCAGCTCACGACAGGAAGGGGGCTATGGCTACACCTTC.

The V and J genes are TRBV13 and TRBJ2-1; the D is unclear. CDR1 and CDR2 from the germline V gene are PRHDT and FYEKMQ (reference sequence). The CDR3 runs to 17 residues. V was pared by 4 bases and J by 0 bases, with 16 bases between. The CDR3 region has the DNA TGTGCCAGCAGCTCGACCCTCCCAGGTAGCTCCTACAATGAGCAGTTCTTC. Its protein product is CASSSTLPGSSYNEQFF.

The chain joins TRBV9 to TRBJ2-1, with D possibly TRBD2 on 6 matching bases. Trimming shortened V by 5 bases and J by 3 bases, and 9 bases separated the two germline ends. This CDR3 has 13 residues. The V gene's germline CDR1 is SGDLS and CDR2 YYNGEE. The CDR3 loop reads CASSDGGYNEQFF. The CDR3 DNA reads as TGTGCCAGCAGTGACGGGGGCTACAATGAGCAGTTCTTC.

The chain recombines TRBV4-1 with TRBJ2-7, with 9 bases lining up with TRBD2. With V trimmed by 4 bases and J by 2 bases, 9 bases remained unmatched. Germline CDR1 reads MGHRA; CDR2 reads YSYEKL. This CDR3 contains 16 residues. In DNA, the CDR3 is TGCGCCAGCAGCCCGGCAGGGGCTAGCGGGGCCTACGAGCAGTACTTC. Protein product: CASSPAGASGAYEQYF.

This clonotype was seen more than once but under ten times. The V call is TRBV29-1, the J call TRBJ2-7; either TRBD1 or TRBD2 may fit D (6 bases each). V was clipped by 6 bases and J by 4 bases, with 16 bases between them. The CDR3 runs 13 residues. Per the germline V gene, CDR1 is SQVTM and CDR2 is ANQGSEA. The CDR3 spells CSVVSGDSYEQYF. As DNA, the CDR3 is TGCAGCGTCGTCTCAGGGGACTCGTACGAGCAGTACTTC.

The chain links TRBV7-9 to TRBJ2-5, with D maybe TRBD2 (5 bases). This CDR3 is 14 amino acids long. V was cut by 2 bases and J by 2 bases, with 9 bases left in between. Germline lookup yields CDR1 SEHNR and CDR2 FQNEAQ (reference sequence). DNA of the CDR3: TGTGCCAGCAGCTTACTAAGGGAGCAAGAGACCCAGTACTTC. This sequence encodes CASSLLREQETQYF.

The rearrangement links TRBV28 to TRBJ2-1; 11 nucleotides agree with TRBD2. After removal of 3 bases from V and 10 bases from J, the junction contained 11 bases not matched to a gene. Germline CDR1 MDHEN, CDR2 SYDVKM. The length of the CDR3 is 16 residues. CDR3 amino acids: CASSFMTSGVSNEQFF. For the CDR3, the DNA is TGTGCCAGCAGTTTTATGACTAGCGGGGTAAGCAACGAGCAGTTCTTC.

The V call is TRBV29-1, the J call TRBJ2-1; 8 bases align to TRBD2. Germline assignment: CDR1 SQVTM and CDR2 ANQGSEA. Germline trimming cut 5 bases from V and 3 bases from J; bases unmatched to any gene: 3. There are 13 residues in the CDR3. CDR3 coding DNA: TGCAGCGTTATCAGCGGGGGCTACAATGAGCAGTTCTTC. Translated: CSVISGGYNEQFF.

Points on this clonotype: Here the CDR3 omits its conserved ending phenylalanine or tryptophan, so a read error is the likely source. The DNA is left out, because the CDR3 cannot be placed on it with certainty; the CDR3 is given as TCRdb lists it. The J gene is TRBJ1-1, the V gene TRBV30; whether TRBD1, the table's D call, matches the DNA was not checked. Germline V CDR1 and CDR2: GTSNPN, SVGIG (reference sequence). The CDR3 is 10 residues long, ends included. This CDR3 is CAWSAEHRVV.

CDR3 amino acids: CASSSGRNTQYF. Written as DNA, the CDR3 is TGTGCCAGCAGCTCCGGTAGAAATACGCAGTATTTT. This chain connects TRBV13 to TRBJ2-3; no firm D call. Germline assignment: CDR1 PRHDT and CDR2 FYEKMQ (reference sequence). The CDR3 spans 12 residues. V lost 4 bases to trimming and J lost 7 bases, with 9 bases between them.